Below, 20 T cell receptor beta chains from the same sample are listed, as sequenced in a study of T cells after yellow fever vaccination. TCRdb independently ran MiXCR on the 5' RACE reads; one entry per CDR3 protein. The table has almost 600,000 distinct CDR3 sequences, about 13% seen once. The sample was PBMCs, taken on the day of the yellow fever booster vaccination. The receptors shown here come from a man aged 30-40 years who received the YFV17D yellow fever vaccine.

This clonotype came up a few times. The rearrangement joins TRBV25-1 to TRBJ2-2; 10 positions match TRBD2. The CDR3 consists of 15 residues. In germline, CDR1 is MGHDK, CDR2 SYGVNS. With 8 bases clipped from V and 2 bases from J, the junction kept 5 bases outside the gene matches. This CDR3 reads CASRASGGNTGELFF. The CDR3 bases are TGTGCCAGCCGGGCTAGCGGGGGTAACACCGGGGAGCTGTTTTTT.

This clonotype was observed a handful of times. The chain employs TRBV5-1 and TRBJ2-5; a weak D match, TRBD2 (6 bases). Germline-derived CDR1 and CDR2 are SGHRS and YFSETQ. The CDR3 runs 15 residues. Trimming left V 1 base short and J 3 bases short, with 13 bases between. For the CDR3, the DNA is TGCGCCAGCAGCTTGTCCCGGAGGGCCGAAGAGACCCAGTACTTC. It translates to CASSLSRRAEETQYF.

This clonotype was detected only once. V is TRBV6-1 and J is TRBJ1-3; D gene uncertain. CDR1 MNHNS and CDR2 SASEGT come from the germline V gene. The germline V and J ends were trimmed by 8 bases and 4 bases, with 15 bases remaining between them. CDR3 length: 14 residues. This CDR3 reads CASDPSGGGNTIYF. CDR3 DNA sequence: TGTGCCAGCGACCCCTCCGGTGGGGGAAACACCATATATTTT.

The genes are TRBV6-2 or TRBV6-3 and TRBJ2-6; D unclear. The CDR3 contains 13 residues. CDR1 is MNHEY and CDR2 is SVGEGT in the germline V gene. Trimming shortened V by 4 bases and J by 8 bases, and 9 bases separated the two germline ends. Here the CDR3 reads CASSFDVSNVLTF. The DNA of the CDR3 is TGTGCCAGCAGTTTTGATGTCTCCAACGTCCTGACTTTC.

This clonotype was seen only a few times. V gene TRBV5-1 combines with J gene TRBJ2-5, with 14 nucleotides matching TRBD2. CDR1 and CDR2 (germline): SGHRS, YFSETQ. The V segment lost 4 bases and the J segment 4 bases; nucleotides outside the gene matches: 3. The length of the CDR3 is 15 residues. CDR3 nucleotides: TGCGCCAGCAGCATAGGGACTAGCGGGAGAGAGACCCAGTACTTC. Encoded protein: CASSIGTSGRETQYF.

This clonotype was counted a few times. This rearrangement joins TRBV7-2 to TRBJ2-7; D uncertain. The germline gives CDR1 SGHTA, CDR2 FQGNSA. V lost 1 base and J lost 4, with 11 bases in between. This CDR3 comprises 14 residues. This chain's CDR3 is CASSLGYNPYEQYF. The CDR3 coding sequence is TGTGCCAGCAGCTTAGGCTACAACCCTTACGAGCAGTACTTC.

This clonotype appeared a few times. The rearrangement uses TRBV19 and TRBJ2-1; TRBD2 matches 9 bases. This CDR3 region has 15 residues. The ends lost 5 bases at V and 6 bases at J; junction bases unmatched: 8. CDR1 and CDR2 from the germline V gene are LNHDA and SQIVND (reference sequence). In DNA, the CDR3 is TGTGCCAGTAGTCGCGCTAGCGGGAATAGCAATGAGCAGTTCTTC. Its protein product is CASSRASGNSNEQFF.

This chain uses TRBV7-2 with TRBJ2-2, with D possibly TRBD2 on 5 matching bases. The germline V gene has CDR1 SGHTA and CDR2 FQGNSA. This CDR3 has 15 amino acids. V was trimmed by 3 bases and J by 0 bases, leaving 8 bases between them. The CDR3 spells CASSFTSTNTGELFF. The CDR3 bases are TGTGCCAGCAGCTTCACTAGTACGAACACCGGGGAGCTGTTTTTT.

The chain couples TRBV15 to TRBJ2-5; TRBD2 aligns across 12 bases. Losses at the gene ends were 5 bases for V and 5 bases for J; bases not matched to a gene: 6. The CDR3 is 15 residues long. CDR1 LNHNV and CDR2 YYDKDF come from the germline V gene (reference sequence). CDR3 residues: CATSDRLAGAETQYF. CDR3 in DNA: TGTGCCACCAGCGATCGACTAGCGGGAGCGGAGACCCAGTACTTC. The complete variable domain, with remaining parts taken from reference TRBV15 and TRBJ2-5, reads DAMVIQNPRYQVTQFGKPVTLSCSQTLNHNVMYWYQQKSSQAPKLLFHYYDKDFNNEADTPDNFQSRRPNTSFCFLDIRSPGLGDTAMYLCATSDRLAGAETQYFGPGTRLLVL.

CDR3 residues: CASSTPVTYEQYF. The CDR3 DNA reads TGTGCCAGCAGCACACCGGTTACCTACGAGCAGTACTTC. The chain carries TRBV5-4 and TRBJ2-7, with D uncertain. V was trimmed by 4 bases and J by 2 bases, leaving 10 bases between them. The CDR3 has 13 residues. The germline CDR1 and CDR2 sequences are SGHNT and YYREEE (reference sequence).

The rearrangement uses TRBV29-1 and TRBJ2-2, with D unclear. There are 12 residues in the CDR3. Looked up from germline, CDR1 is SQVTM and CDR2 is ANQGSEA. V was shortened by 6 bases and J by 5 bases, with 10 bases between the two germline ends. The chain's CDR3 is CSVGYGTGELFF. The CDR3 region has the DNA TGCAGCGTCGGCTACGGAACCGGGGAGCTGTTTTTT.

The chain is built from TRBV15 and TRBJ2-1; D unclear. V lost 3 bases to trimming and J lost 7 bases, with 10 bases between them. The CDR3 spans 13 residues. Germline-derived CDR1 and CDR2 are LNHNV and YYDKDF (reference sequence). Here the CDR3 DNA reads TGTGCCACCAGCAGGGTCGCGCGGAATGAGCAGTTCTTC. It is translated as CATSRVARNEQFF.

For this clonotype: Here the CDR3 omits its conserved ending phenylalanine or tryptophan, so a read error is the likely source. The limits of the CDR3 on the DNA are not certain, so only TCRdb's listed CDR3 is given. The chain has TRBV12-3 or TRBV12-4 and TRBJ2-1; the tabulated D call, TRBD1, remains unverified against the DNA. The CDR3 region is 12 residues in length, termini included. The CDR3: CASSLQSDGPGS.

This clonotype was seen at least ten times. J is TRBJ2-7 and V is TRBV5-1, with TRBD2 matching over 11 bases. V trimming: 1 base; J trimming: 1 base; junction bases outside the gene matches: 4. The CDR3 has 16 residues. The V gene's germline CDR1 is SGHRS and CDR2 YFSETQ. CDR3 amino acids: CASSLMGTSGSYEQYF. In DNA form, the CDR3 reads TGCGCCAGCAGCTTGATGGGGACTAGCGGATCCTACGAGCAGTACTTC.

The chain recombines TRBV7-9 with TRBJ2-7; possibly TRBD1 or TRBD2 for D (6 bases each). Germline V gene sequence: CDR1 SEHNR, CDR2 FQNEAQ (reference sequence). Trimming removed 5 bases from V and 4 bases from J, with 21 bases in between. This CDR3 contains 16 residues. CDR3 loop: CASSPREGGSTYEQYF. CDR3 nucleotide sequence: TGTGCCAGCAGCCCCCGGGAAGGGGGGAGTACATACGAGCAGTACTTC. The entire variable domain, with the rest obtained from reference TRBV7-9 and TRBJ2-7, is as follows: DTGVSQNPRHKITKRGQNVTFRCDPISEHNRLYWYRQTLGQGPEFLTYFQNEAQLEKSRLLSDRFSAERPKGSFSTLEIQRTEQGDSAMYLCASSPREGGSTYEQYFGPGTRLTVT.

This chain links TRBV4-3 with TRBJ2-5; either TRBD1 or TRBD2 may supply D (5 bases each). This CDR3 region has 15 residues. V was pared by 0 bases and J by 5 bases, with 13 bases between. Germline V lookup: CDR1 LGHNA, CDR2 YSLEER. The DNA for the CDR3 is TGCGCCAGCAGCCAAGATTGGGATTGGGGGGAGACCCAGTACTTC. This gives the protein CASSQDWDWGETQYF.

The genes are TRBV7-9 and TRBJ2-1; D is undetermined. The ends were cut back, 2 bases at V and 10 bases at J, with 9 bases in the middle. CDR1 SEHNR and CDR2 FQNEAQ come from the germline V gene (reference sequence). The CDR3 is made up of 12 amino acids. The DNA of the CDR3 is TGTGCCAGCAGCTTATGGACCTTGGAGCAGTTCTTC. Protein product: CASSLWTLEQFF.

This clonotype has more than one count but fewer than ten. This chain connects TRBV20-1 to TRBJ2-3; 10 bases are a match to TRBD2. V dropped 3 bases and J dropped 3; count of bases not matched to a gene: 6. CDR3 length: 15 amino acids. Germline-derived CDR1 and CDR2 are DFQATT and SNEGSKA (reference sequence). The CDR3 loop reads CSARDPTSGTDTQYF. CDR3 nucleotide sequence: TGCAGTGCTAGGGATCCGACTAGCGGGACAGATACGCAGTATTTT.

This clonotype was seen only a few times. V and J are TRBV15 and TRBJ2-7; D is perhaps TRBD2 (5 bases). Trimming pared 1 base from V and 2 bases from J, leaving 15 bases between. Germline CDR1 LNHNV, CDR2 YYDKDF (reference sequence). CDR3 length: 16 amino acids. Here the CDR3 reads CATSRAFRTSPYEQYF. The CDR3 DNA is TGTGCCACCAGCAGAGCCTTCAGGACTTCCCCCTACGAGCAGTACTTC.

This clonotype has ten or more counts. This chain joins TRBV5-6 and TRBJ2-5; TRBD1 matches at 9 bases. V was pared by 4 bases and J by 4 bases, with 5 bases of the junction left unmatched. The CDR3 runs 14 residues. The germline gives CDR1 SGHDT, CDR2 YYEEEE. CDR3 region: CASSLTGGGETQYF. In nucleotides, the CDR3 is TGTGCCAGCAGCCTGACAGGGGGTGGAGAGACCCAGTACTTC.